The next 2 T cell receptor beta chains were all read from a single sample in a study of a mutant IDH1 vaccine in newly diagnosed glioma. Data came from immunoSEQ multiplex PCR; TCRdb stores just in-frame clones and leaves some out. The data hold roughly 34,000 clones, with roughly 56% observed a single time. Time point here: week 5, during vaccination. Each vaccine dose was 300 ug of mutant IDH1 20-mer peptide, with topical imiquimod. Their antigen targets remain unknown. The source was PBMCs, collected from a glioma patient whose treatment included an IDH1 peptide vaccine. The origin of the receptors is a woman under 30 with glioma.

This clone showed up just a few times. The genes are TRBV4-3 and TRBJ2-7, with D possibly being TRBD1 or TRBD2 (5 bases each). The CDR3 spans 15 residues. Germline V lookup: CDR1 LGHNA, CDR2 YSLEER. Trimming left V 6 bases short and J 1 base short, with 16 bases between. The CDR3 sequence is CASSPHPGSSYEQYF. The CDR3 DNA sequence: TGCGCCAGCAGTCCACACCCAGGGAGTTCCTACGAGCAGTACTTC.

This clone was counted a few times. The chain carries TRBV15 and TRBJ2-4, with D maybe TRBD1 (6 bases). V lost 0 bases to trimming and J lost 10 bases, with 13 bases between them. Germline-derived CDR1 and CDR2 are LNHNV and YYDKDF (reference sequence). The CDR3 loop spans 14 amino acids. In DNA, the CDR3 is TGTGCCACCAGCAGAGAACAGGGAATTGGGATTCAGTACTTC. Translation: CATSREQGIGIQYF.